This TCR beta chain came from a study of blood T cell repertoires in COVID-19. Study background: There were acute and convalescent COVID-19 samples, and they came from the United States, Italy and Spain.

Original processing notes: Nucleated cell number was recorded as an estimate derived from reference gene primer amplification. Sequenced by immunoSEQ multiplex PCR; TCRdb stores in-frame clones only, minus some. The V and J calls and clone size come from that table; D and trimming were worked out from the DNA. The table lists fewer than 130,000 clones, approximately 82% of them singletons. The germline CDR1 and CDR2 sequences are KGHDR and SFDVKD. This CDR3 contains 17 residues. J gave up 2 bases and V 4 bases, and 7 bases lay outside the gene matches. The J gene is TRBJ2-4, the V gene TRBV24-1, with 10 nucleotides matching TRBD1. The specimen was peripheral blood. This receptor was taken from a woman older than 75 with acute or convalescent COVID-19. The CDR3, as DNA: TGTGCCACCAGTGACACCCCCGACAGGGGGCCCAAAAACATTCAGTACTTC. Its translation is CATSDTPDRGPKNIQYF.